This T cell receptor beta chain was recorded in a study of blood T cell repertoires in COVID-19. About the study: PBMCs, B-cell-depleted T cells, or T cells provided the cDNA or gDNA that made up the material.

This CDR3 has 13 residues. Germline loops: CDR1 MNHNY, CDR2 SVGAGI (reference sequence). V was trimmed by 2 bases and J by 5 bases, leaving 10 bases between them. Profiled with immunoSEQ multiplex PCR; TCRdb holds only in-frame clones, not every one. The data show around 250,000 clones, around 82% seen once. The chain combines TRBV6-6 with TRBJ2-7; a possible D gene is TRBD1 (5 bases). The sample taken for sequencing was peripheral blood. This sequence originates from a man aged 45-65 years with active or convalescent COVID-19. Written as DNA, the CDR3 is TGTGCCAGCAGTTACAGGGGCGTAGACGAGCAGTACTTC. Amino acids: CASSYRGVDEQYF.